This T cell receptor (beta chain) was obtained from a study of blood T cell repertoires in COVID-19. Study-level information: Whether acute or convalescent, the COVID-19 samples came from the United States, Italy and Spain.

Each recovered donor of Cohort 3 presented with two negative PCRs, clearance, or symptom resolution. TCRdb's table, derived via immunoSEQ multiplex PCR, lists solely in-frame clones and lacks some. The data show approximately 180,000 clones, around 83% seen once. This CDR3 is built from 15 residues. Germline V gene sequence: CDR1 SGHTS, CDR2 YDEGEE. V gave up 0 bases and J gave up 3 bases, with 9 bases separating them. Source material: PBMCs or T cells enriched from blood (not recorded which). The receptor comes from a man aged 45-65 years who had recovered from COVID-19. This sequence joins TRBV5-8 and TRBJ1-4; D gene unclear. The CDR3 sequence is CASSLGEPPNEKLFF. The DNA of the CDR3 is TGTGCCAGCAGCTTGGGAGAGCCTCCTAATGAAAAACTGTTTTTT. The variable domain in full, completed from reference TRBV5-8 and TRBJ1-4, reads EAGVTQSPTHLIKTRGQQATLRCSPISGHTSVYWYQQALGLGLQFLLWYDEGEERNRGNFPPRFSGRQFPNYSSELNVNALELEDSALYLCASSLGEPPNEKLFFGSGTQLSVL.